A selection of T cell receptor beta chains follows, all from one sample in a study of naive and memory T cell subsets. MiXCR, applied by TCRdb to the UMI-ligation and nested PCR reads, yields one record per CDR3 protein. The table records 99,000 or so distinct CDR3 sequences, approximately 14% of them present only once. Specimen: naive CD8+ T cells from blood. These receptors originate from a human donor in good health. The CDR3 runs from the conserved cysteine through the conserved F or W. D genes are given only for firm matches. Part of the rows lack a size; the others show once, few, many or a class for expanded clones.

>TRBJ2-1|TRBV2|16|TRBD2|many
CASTLPLAGARNEQFF
TGTGCCAGCACCCTCCCTCTAGCGGGAGCCCGCAATGAGCAGTTCTTC
>TRBJ1-5|TRBV6-1|15|TRBD1|NA
CASGGTGGPNQPQHF
TGTGCCAGCGGGGGGACAGGGGGCCCCAATCAGCCCCAGCATTTT
>TRBJ2-5|TRBV12-3/TRBV12-4|14|NA|few
CASRRKQSEETQYF
TGTGCCAGCAGGCGGAAGCAATCGGAAGAGACCCAGTACTTC
>TRBJ2-1|TRBV28|15|NA|few
CASSLSQTGADEQFF
TGTGCCAGCAGTTTGTCCCAGACGGGAGCCGATGAGCAGTTCTTC
>TRBJ2-1|TRBV6-6|15|TRBD1|few
CASSYEQGVHNEQFF
TGTGCCAGCAGTTACGAGCAGGGGGTCCACAATGAGCAGTTCTTC
>TRBJ2-3|TRBV15|15|TRBD2|many
CATSELAGGRDTQYF
TGTGCCACCAGCGAACTAGCGGGGGGGAGAGATACGCAGTATTTT
>TRBJ2-1|TRBV20-1|10|NA|many
CSARDGEQFF
TGCAGTGCTAGAGATGGGGAGCAGTTCTTC
>TRBJ2-1|TRBV18|13|NA|few
CASSPLSGNEQFF
TGTGCCAGCTCACCACTTTCAGGCAATGAGCAGTTCTTC
>TRBJ2-1|TRBV29-1|11|TRBD2|few
CSVSAGVEQFF
TGCAGCGTTTCTGCGGGAGTTGAGCAGTTCTTC
>TRBJ1-2|TRBV12-3/TRBV12-4|15|TRBD1|NA
CASNEVGTGDYGYTF
TGTGCCAGCAACGAAGTGGGGACAGGGGACTATGGCTACACCTTC
>TRBJ2-7|TRBV29-1|14|NA|NA
CSARGGLRSYEQYF
TGCAGCGCCCGAGGGGGGTTAAGGTCCTACGAGCAGTACTTC
>TRBJ2-4|TRBV2|16|NA|few
CASMEGVEEAKNIQYF
TGTGCCAGCATGGAGGGGGTTGAGGAGGCCAAAAACATTCAGTACTTC
>TRBJ2-1|TRBV13|14|TRBD2|few
CASTTSGNYNEQFF
TGTGCCAGCACCACTAGCGGGAATTACAATGAGCAGTTCTTC
>TRBJ1-5|TRBV27|14|NA|few
CASSLSGLGQPQHF
TGTGCCAGCAGTTTGTCGGGGCTAGGACAGCCCCAGCATTTT
>TRBJ1-1|TRBV30|13|NA|few
CAWRIQSNTEAFF
TGTGCCTGGAGGATACAGTCCAACACTGAAGCTTTCTTT
>TRBJ1-1|TRBV5-6|13|NA|NA
CASSLGGSAEAFF
TGTGCCAGCAGCTTGGGGGGCTCGGCTGAAGCTTTCTTT
>TRBJ2-3|TRBV7-9|17|TRBD2|many
CASSSSAGDYRTDTQYF
TGTGCCAGCAGCTCATCAGCGGGAGATTACCGCACAGATACGCAGTATTTT
>TRBJ2-7|TRBV4-2|13|NA|few
CASSQVLSYEQYF
TGTGCCAGCAGCCAAGTCCTCTCCTACGAGCAGTACTTC
>TRBJ1-4|TRBV6-2/TRBV6-3|13|TRBD1|many
CASTDRGNEKLFF
TGTGCCAGCACGGACAGGGGTAATGAAAAACTGTTTTTT
>TRBJ2-4|TRBV7-9|12|NA|NA
CASSPLGSIQYF
TGTGCCAGCAGCCCCCTTGGAAGCATTCAGTACTTC
>TRBJ2-5|TRBV11-1|13|NA|few
CASRRAMKETQYF
TGTGCCAGCAGGAGGGCGATGAAAGAGACCCAGTACTTC
>TRBJ2-3|TRBV7-8|13|NA|few
CASSLAPIREKYF
TGTGCCAGCAGCTTAGCTCCCATCCGGGAGAAGTATTTT
>TRBJ1-3|TRBV29-1|15|NA|few
CSVGDPGDSGNTIYF
TGCAGCGTCGGAGATCCCGGGGACTCTGGAAACACCATATATTTT
>TRBJ2-3|TRBV10-3|20|TRBD2|few
CAISDPLAGLAGSQASTQYF
TGTGCCATCAGTGACCCTCTCGCGGGACTAGCAGGGTCTCAAGCCTCTACGCAGTATTTT
>TRBJ2-1|TRBV7-7|15|NA|NA
CASSFDRSSYNEQFF
TGTGCTAGCAGCTTCGACAGGTCCTCCTACAATGAGCAGTTCTTC
>TRBJ1-2|TRBV7-9|12|NA|few
CASAGPRNPYTF
TGTGCCAGCGCGGGTCCTCGAAACCCCTACACCTTC
>TRBJ2-7|TRBV3-1|16|TRBD2|NA
CASSLAAGLGKYEQYF
TGTGCCAGCAGCCTCGCCGCGGGACTAGGGAAGTACGAGCAGTACTTC
>TRBJ2-1|TRBV27|12|NA|NA
CASSFRSDSMFF
TGTGCCAGCAGTTTCCGATCGGACAGCATGTTCTTC
>TRBJ1-5|TRBV13|14|NA|NA
CASSLGGGNQAQHF
TGTGCCAGCAGCTTAGGGGGTGGCAATCAGGCCCAGCATTTT
>TRBJ2-1|TRBV20-1|16|TRBD2|many
CSARDQGTSGNNEQFF
TGCAGTGCTAGAGATCAGGGGACTAGCGGGAACAATGAGCAGTTCTTC
>TRBJ2-1|TRBV30|14|TRBD2|few
CAWRLAGAPDEQFF
TGTGCCTGGAGACTAGCGGGAGCCCCCGATGAGCAGTTCTTC
>TRBJ2-2|TRBV19|15|TRBD2|few
CASSRWTSGLGELFF
TGTGCCAGTAGTCGGTGGACTAGCGGGCTTGGGGAGCTGTTTTTT
>TRBJ2-3|TRBV7-8|14|NA|few
CASSARKRLDTQYF
TGTGCCAGCAGCGCTAGAAAAAGGCTAGATACGCAGTATTTT
>TRBJ1-1|TRBV7-9|17|NA|NA
CASSGDRTVSLGTEAFF
TGTGCCAGCAGCGGGGATAGGACAGTAAGCCTGGGCACTGAAGCTTTCTTT
>TRBJ2-1|TRBV7-9|16|NA|NA
CASSHPLTVVQNEQFF
TGTGCCAGCAGCCACCCCCTGACAGTGGTGCAAAATGAGCAGTTCTTC
>TRBJ2-2|TRBV7-2|14|NA|many
CASTGQPNTGELFF
TGTGCCAGCACGGGGCAGCCGAACACCGGGGAGCTGTTTTTT
>TRBJ1-5|TRBV30|15|TRBD1|NA
CAWGTGDGGAEPQHF
TGTGCCTGGGGGACAGGGGACGGGGGCGCGGAGCCCCAGCATTTT
>TRBJ1-6|TRBV12-3/TRBV12-4|14|TRBD1|few
CASSLGQSNSPLHF
TGTGCCAGCAGTTTGGGACAGTCAAATTCACCCCTCCACTTT
>TRBJ2-2|TRBV9|15|NA|once
CASSVGGGRLGELFF
TGTGCCAGCAGCGTAGGAGGGGGTCGATTGGGGGAGCTGTTTTTT
>TRBJ1-6|TRBV6-2/TRBV6-3|10|NA|few
CASRGSALHF
TGTGCCAGCAGGGGGTCGGCTCTCCACTTT
>TRBJ2-7|TRBV4-3|14|NA|many
CASSQEWEPGEQYF
TGCGCCAGCAGCCAAGAATGGGAACCTGGGGAGCAGTACTTC
>TRBJ2-5|TRBV11-1|15|NA|NA
CASSLDLGGQETQYF
TGTGCCAGCAGCTTGGACCTAGGAGGCCAAGAGACCCAGTACTTC
>TRBJ2-2|TRBV7-9|12|NA|few
CASSSSPGELFF
TGTGCCAGCAGCTCTTCCCCCGGGGAGCTGTTTTTT
>TRBJ2-1|TRBV6-6|14|NA|NA
CASSYPGLEDEQFF
TGTGCCAGCAGTTACCCTGGGTTGGAGGATGAGCAGTTCTTC
>TRBJ2-3|TRBV7-8|18|TRBD2|few
CASSLSTSGGDYTDTQYF
TGTGCCAGCAGCTTATCTACTAGCGGGGGGGATTACACAGATACGCAGTATTTT
>TRBJ2-5|TRBV13|17|TRBD2|few
CASSLGSGLATQETQYF
TGTGCCAGCAGCTTAGGATCCGGACTAGCGACTCAAGAGACCCAGTACTTC
>TRBJ1-2|TRBV15|14|NA|few
CATSRDLADYGYTF
TGTGCCACCAGCAGAGATTTGGCAGACTATGGCTACACCTTC
>TRBJ2-3|TRBV27|16|TRBD2|NA
CASSLLAGANTDTQYF
TGTGCCAGCAGTTTACTAGCGGGGGCCAACACAGATACGCAGTATTTT
>TRBJ1-3|TRBV4-3|15|NA|NA
CASSQGPGSGNTIYF
TGCGCCAGCAGCCAAGGACCGGGCTCTGGAAACACCATATATTTT
>TRBJ2-3|TRBV7-3|16|TRBD2|few
CASSLSLLAGEDTQYF
TGTGCCAGCAGCTTAAGTTTGCTAGCGGGTGAGGATACGCAGTATTTT
>TRBJ2-5|TRBV12-3/TRBV12-4|13|NA|few
CASSSQIGETQYF
TGTGCCAGCAGTTCTCAAATAGGGGAGACCCAGTACTTC
>TRBJ2-5|TRBV7-9|17|TRBD2|NA
CASSHTTSGRRRETQYF
TGTGCCAGCAGCCACACGACTAGCGGGAGGCGAAGGGAGACCCAGTACTTC
>TRBJ2-7|TRBV29-1|13|NA|few
CSVSSRGSYEQYF
TGCAGCGTCTCGAGTAGGGGATCGTACGAGCAGTACTTC
>TRBJ2-1|TRBV21-1|17|NA|few
CASSKGGGRAARDEQFF
TGTGCCAGCAGCAAAGGGGGTGGGCGGGCCGCCAGGGATGAGCAGTTCTTC
>TRBJ2-1|TRBV29-1|13|NA|many
CSVEVATGNEQFF
TGCAGCGTTGAAGTAGCGACTGGCAATGAGCAGTTCTTC
>TRBJ1-4|TRBV29-1|14|TRBD1|NA
CSVEVGQGYEKLFF
TGCAGCGTTGAAGTCGGACAGGGGTATGAAAAACTGTTTTTT
>TRBJ2-1|TRBV28|16|NA|few
CASTPGWAYGTNEQFF
TGTGCCAGCACCCCTGGGTGGGCCTACGGAACCAATGAGCAGTTCTTC
>TRBJ1-3|TRBV28|14|NA|few
CASSLRGAGNTIYF
TGTGCCAGCAGTTTGAGGGGGGCAGGAAACACCATATATTTT
>TRBJ2-3|TRBV6-2/TRBV6-3|15|NA|NA
CASSKGLLSTDTQYF
TGTGCCAGCAGCAAGGGACTCCTAAGCACAGATACGCAGTATTTT